This T cell receptor beta chain was captured in a study of blood T cell repertoires in COVID-19. Background on the study: Both acute and convalescent COVID-19 samples were obtained from the United States, Italy and Spain. T cells, B-cell-depleted T cells, or PBMCs supplied cDNA or gDNA.

The authors' processing: Reference gene primers were amplified, and this amplification served to estimate nucleated cell counts. The data were produced by immunoSEQ multiplex PCR, yet TCRdb's version contains in-frame clones alone and is incomplete. From that table come the V and J calls and clone size; the DNA was used to work out D and trimming. This table holds about 330,000 clones, almost 85% found once. The V and J ends lost 4 bases and 0 bases, in that order; junction bases with no gene match: 8. The CDR3 consists of 17 residues. Germline CDR1 is SEHNR and CDR2 is FQNEAQ (reference sequence). The rearrangement uses TRBV7-9 and TRBJ1-3, with TRBD1 matching 8 bases. Sequencing was done on a sample of peripheral blood. This receptor was obtained from a human donor in a cohort sampled during active COVID-19. The CDR3: CASSSRGQESSGNTIYF. The CDR3 nucleotides are TGTGCCAGCAGCTCCCGGGGACAGGAGAGCTCTGGAAACACCATATATTTT.